These T cell receptor beta chains were read from a single sample in a study of shared clonotypes between healthy human individuals. Here immunoSEQ multiplex PCR was the method, and the copy in TCRdb shows in-frame clones only, minus some. The sample comprises about 800,000 clones, roughly 96% of which are singletons, and under 0.25% rests with the top ten. Material: naive CD8+ T cells sorted from blood. Every receptor here comes from a young man in good health. CDR3s include the opening cysteine and the closing phenylalanine or tryptophan. D genes are given only for firm matches. Size is omitted from some rows. Given values are once, few, many or a class for expanded clones.

clone_size: -
d_call: TRBD1
v_call: TRBV7-6
j_call: TRBJ2-2
cdr3_aa: CASSLAQQGQAGELFF
cdr3_nt: TGTGCCAGCAGCTTAGCGCAACAGGGGCAGGCCGGGGAGCTGTTTTTT

clone_size: -
d_call: -
v_call: TRBV11-2
j_call: TRBJ2-1
cdr3_aa: CASSFFRVTYNEQFF
cdr3_nt: TGTGCCAGCAGCTTCTTCAGGGTCACCTACAATGAGCAGTTCTTC

clone_size: -
d_call: -
v_call: TRBV5-1
j_call: TRBJ1-1
cdr3_aa: CASSLALGRMNTEAFF
cdr3_nt: TGCGCCAGCAGCTTGGCGCTGGGGCGGATGAACACTGAAGCTTTCTTT

clone_size: -
d_call: TRBD1
v_call: TRBV27
j_call: TRBJ2-2
cdr3_aa: CASTSGTGGFGELFF
cdr3_nt: TGTGCCAGCACCTCCGGGACAGGGGGCTTCGGGGAGCTGTTTTTT

clone_size: -
d_call: TRBD1
v_call: TRBV27
j_call: TRBJ2-7
cdr3_aa: CASTRQGMAEQYF
cdr3_nt: TGTGCCAGCACCCGACAGGGTATGGCCGAGCAGTACTTC

clone_size: -
d_call: TRBD2
v_call: TRBV4-2
j_call: TRBJ2-7
cdr3_aa: CASSQVWREATLYEQYF
cdr3_nt: TGTGCCAGCAGCCAAGTGTGGCGGGAGGCCACTTTATACGAGCAGTACTTC

clone_size: -
d_call: -
v_call: TRBV2
j_call: TRBJ1-1
cdr3_aa: CASSELDANTEAFF
cdr3_nt: TGTGCCAGCAGTGAACTGGATGCGAACACTGAAGCTTTCTTT

clone_size: -
d_call: -
v_call: TRBV7-8
j_call: TRBJ2-3
cdr3_aa: CASSPLGGKDTQYF
cdr3_nt: TGTGCCAGCAGTCCTCTCGGGGGTAAAGATACGCAGTATTTT

clone_size: -
d_call: -
v_call: TRBV7-9
j_call: TRBJ1-1
cdr3_aa: CASSLTNTEAFF
cdr3_nt: TGTGCCAGCAGCTTAACGAACACTGAAGCTTTCTTT

clone_size: -
d_call: -
v_call: TRBV27
j_call: TRBJ1-2
cdr3_aa: CASSLSFGRGLTF
cdr3_nt: TGTGCCAGCAGTTTATCGTTCGGGCGGGGGTTAACCTTC

clone_size: once
d_call: -
v_call: TRBV7-2
j_call: TRBJ2-1
cdr3_aa: CASSLYEGQIDYNEQFF
cdr3_nt: TGTGCCAGCAGCTTATATGAAGGTCAGATTGACTACAATGAGCAGTTCTTC

clone_size: -
d_call: TRBD1
v_call: TRBV5-1
j_call: TRBJ1-4
cdr3_aa: CASSLGTATNEKLFF
cdr3_nt: TGCGCCAGCAGCCTAGGGACAGCAACTAATGAAAAACTGTTTTTT

clone_size: once
d_call: -
v_call: TRBV11-2
j_call: TRBJ2-7
cdr3_aa: CASSFRGNFYEQYF
cdr3_nt: TGTGCCAGCAGCTTTAGGGGGAACTTCTACGAGCAGTACTTC

clone_size: once
d_call: -
v_call: TRBV27
j_call: TRBJ2-1
cdr3_aa: CASSSPGDRSSYNEQFF
cdr3_nt: TGTGCCAGCAGTTCCCCGGGGGACCGCAGCTCCTACAATGAGCAGTTCTTC

clone_size: -
d_call: -
v_call: TRBV7-9
j_call: TRBJ2-1
cdr3_aa: CASSLLEETGYNEQFF
cdr3_nt: TGTGCCAGCAGCTTACTGGAGGAGACAGGCTACAATGAGCAGTTCTTC

clone_size: -
d_call: -
v_call: TRBV2
j_call: TRBJ1-2
cdr3_aa: CASTPWDGHGYTF
cdr3_nt: TGTGCCAGCACCCCCTGGGACGGACATGGCTACACCTTC

clone_size: -
d_call: -
v_call: TRBV27
j_call: TRBJ2-1
cdr3_aa: CASGKGPSYNEQFF
cdr3_nt: TGTGCCAGCGGTAAGGGTCCCTCCTACAATGAGCAGTTCTTC

clone_size: -
d_call: -
v_call: TRBV6-5
j_call: TRBJ2-7
cdr3_aa: CASSHGNRIQHEQYF
cdr3_nt: TGTGCCAGCAGTCACGGGAACAGAATACAACACGAGCAGTACTTC

clone_size: -
d_call: TRBD1
v_call: TRBV27
j_call: TRBJ2-1
cdr3_aa: CASNSGTGINEQFF
cdr3_nt: TGTGCCAGTAATTCCGGGACAGGGATCAATGAGCAGTTCTTC

clone_size: -
d_call: TRBD2
v_call: TRBV5-5
j_call: TRBJ2-2
cdr3_aa: CASSLVRGTGELFF
cdr3_nt: TGTGCCAGCAGCTTGGTGCGGGGGACCGGGGAGCTGTTTTTT

clone_size: -
d_call: TRBD1
v_call: TRBV28
j_call: TRBJ2-1
cdr3_aa: CASSPGQYIEQFF
cdr3_nt: TGTGCCAGCAGCCCGGGACAGTACATTGAGCAGTTCTTC

clone_size: -
d_call: -
v_call: TRBV27
j_call: TRBJ2-1
cdr3_aa: CASSLQGNEQFF
cdr3_nt: TGTGCCAGCAGTTTACAAGGGAATGAGCAGTTCTTC

clone_size: -
d_call: TRBD1
v_call: TRBV7-9
j_call: TRBJ2-7
cdr3_aa: CASTEQGTPYEQYF
cdr3_nt: TGTGCCAGCACCGAACAGGGGACCCCCTACGAGCAGTACTTC

clone_size: -
d_call: -
v_call: TRBV6-1
j_call: TRBJ1-1
cdr3_aa: CASREGSYTEAFF
cdr3_nt: TGTGCCAGCAGGGAGGGGTCATACACTGAAGCTTTCTTT

clone_size: -
d_call: -
v_call: TRBV29-1
j_call: TRBJ2-3
cdr3_aa: CSVDSGQWDTQYF
cdr3_nt: TGCAGCGTAGATAGCGGACAGTGGGATACGCAGTATTTT

clone_size: once
d_call: -
v_call: TRBV7-9
j_call: TRBJ2-7
cdr3_aa: CASISLGGEQYF
cdr3_nt: TGTGCCAGCATTTCCCTTGGGGGCGAGCAGTACTTC

clone_size: -
d_call: TRBD2
v_call: TRBV5-1
j_call: TRBJ2-5
cdr3_aa: CASSIGLAEQETQYF
cdr3_nt: TGCGCCAGCAGCATTGGACTAGCGGAACAAGAGACCCAGTACTTC

clone_size: -
d_call: -
v_call: TRBV2
j_call: TRBJ2-2
cdr3_aa: CASSGLVLSSHTGELFF
cdr3_nt: TGTGCCAGCAGTGGACTAGTTCTGTCCTCGCACACCGGGGAGCTGTTTTTT

clone_size: -
d_call: TRBD1
v_call: TRBV7-9
j_call: TRBJ2-6
cdr3_aa: CASSWNRGSGANVLTF
cdr3_nt: TGTGCCAGCAGCTGGAACAGGGGGTCTGGGGCCAACGTCCTGACTTTC

clone_size: -
d_call: -
v_call: TRBV7-9
j_call: TRBJ2-7
cdr3_aa: CASSLDMGKSRDF
cdr3_nt: TGTGCCAGCAGCTTAGATATGGGAAAGAGCAGGGACTTC

clone_size: -
d_call: -
v_call: TRBV28
j_call: TRBJ1-5
cdr3_aa: CASSFFGTDYSNQPQHF
cdr3_nt: TGTGCCAGCAGTTTTTTCGGCACGGATTATAGCAATCAGCCCCAGCATTTT

clone_size: -
d_call: -
v_call: TRBV7-9
j_call: TRBJ1-4
cdr3_aa: CASSLADSNNEKLFF
cdr3_nt: TGTGCCAGCAGCTTAGCTGACAGTAATAATGAAAAACTGTTTTTT

clone_size: -
d_call: -
v_call: TRBV19
j_call: TRBJ2-4
cdr3_aa: CASKAGGSKNIQYF
cdr3_nt: TGTGCCAGTAAAGCCGGGGGCTCCAAAAACATTCAGTACTTC

clone_size: -
d_call: -
v_call: TRBV6-5
j_call: TRBJ2-5
cdr3_aa: CASSYSVQETQYF
cdr3_nt: TGTGCCAGCAGTTACTCCGTACAAGAGACCCAGTACTTC

clone_size: -
d_call: -
v_call: TRBV5-4
j_call: TRBJ2-7
cdr3_aa: CASSLQGEQYF
cdr3_nt: TGTGCCAGCAGCTTACAGGGCGAGCAGTACTTC

clone_size: -
d_call: -
v_call: TRBV30
j_call: TRBJ2-7
cdr3_aa: CAWSIGRSYEQYF
cdr3_nt: TGTGCCTGGAGTATAGGTCGAAGCTACGAGCAGTACTTC

clone_size: once
d_call: -
v_call: TRBV4-3
j_call: TRBJ2-2
cdr3_aa: CASRYRRGPNTGELFF
cdr3_nt: TGCGCCAGCCGTTACCGTAGAGGCCCTAACACCGGGGAGCTGTTTTTT

clone_size: -
d_call: -
v_call: TRBV5-1
j_call: TRBJ2-6
cdr3_aa: CASSPTGTSSSGANVLTF
cdr3_nt: TGCGCCAGCAGCCCGACCGGGACATCGAGCTCTGGGGCCAACGTCCTGACTTTC

clone_size: -
d_call: -
v_call: TRBV7-9
j_call: TRBJ2-1
cdr3_aa: CASRKRTSRSSYNEQFF
cdr3_nt: TGTGCCAGCAGGAAAAGGACCTCCCGAAGCTCCTACAATGAGCAGTTCTTC

clone_size: -
d_call: -
v_call: TRBV7-9
j_call: TRBJ1-3
cdr3_aa: CASSAFSGNTIYF
cdr3_nt: TGTGCCAGCAGCGCTTTCTCTGGAAACACCATATATTTT

clone_size: -
d_call: TRBD1
v_call: TRBV18
j_call: TRBJ2-7
cdr3_aa: CASSPGTGAYEQYF
cdr3_nt: TGTGCCAGCTCACCCGGGACAGGGGCCTACGAGCAGTACTTC

clone_size: -
d_call: TRBD1
v_call: TRBV7-9
j_call: TRBJ1-2
cdr3_aa: CASSLLSRDRNYGYTF
cdr3_nt: TGTGCCAGCAGCTTGCTGTCCCGGGACAGGAACTATGGCTACACCTTC